This TCR beta chain was captured by sequencing in a study of blood T cell repertoires in COVID-19. V lost 0 bases to trimming and J lost 5 bases, with 10 bases between them. Germline loops: CDR1 MNHEY, CDR2 SVGAGI. There are 14 residues in the CDR3. The authors' processing: Counts of nucleated cells, estimated from reference gene primer amplification, were obtained. Sequencing used immunoSEQ multiplex PCR; TCRdb keeps in-frame clones, though not all of them. The DNA was the basis for D and trimming; V, J and clone size are from that table. Found here are 60,000 to 75,000 clones, over 75% of them singletons; the top ten hold around 16%.

What was sequenced was peripheral blood. The TCR was taken from a human donor in a cohort sampled during active COVID-19. V usage is TRBV6-5 and J usage is TRBJ1-2; possible D gene TRBD1, 6 bases. The CDR3 bases are TGTGCCAGCAGTTACTCGCGACAGGCATATGGCTACACCTTC. Translating it yields CASSYSRQAYGYTF.